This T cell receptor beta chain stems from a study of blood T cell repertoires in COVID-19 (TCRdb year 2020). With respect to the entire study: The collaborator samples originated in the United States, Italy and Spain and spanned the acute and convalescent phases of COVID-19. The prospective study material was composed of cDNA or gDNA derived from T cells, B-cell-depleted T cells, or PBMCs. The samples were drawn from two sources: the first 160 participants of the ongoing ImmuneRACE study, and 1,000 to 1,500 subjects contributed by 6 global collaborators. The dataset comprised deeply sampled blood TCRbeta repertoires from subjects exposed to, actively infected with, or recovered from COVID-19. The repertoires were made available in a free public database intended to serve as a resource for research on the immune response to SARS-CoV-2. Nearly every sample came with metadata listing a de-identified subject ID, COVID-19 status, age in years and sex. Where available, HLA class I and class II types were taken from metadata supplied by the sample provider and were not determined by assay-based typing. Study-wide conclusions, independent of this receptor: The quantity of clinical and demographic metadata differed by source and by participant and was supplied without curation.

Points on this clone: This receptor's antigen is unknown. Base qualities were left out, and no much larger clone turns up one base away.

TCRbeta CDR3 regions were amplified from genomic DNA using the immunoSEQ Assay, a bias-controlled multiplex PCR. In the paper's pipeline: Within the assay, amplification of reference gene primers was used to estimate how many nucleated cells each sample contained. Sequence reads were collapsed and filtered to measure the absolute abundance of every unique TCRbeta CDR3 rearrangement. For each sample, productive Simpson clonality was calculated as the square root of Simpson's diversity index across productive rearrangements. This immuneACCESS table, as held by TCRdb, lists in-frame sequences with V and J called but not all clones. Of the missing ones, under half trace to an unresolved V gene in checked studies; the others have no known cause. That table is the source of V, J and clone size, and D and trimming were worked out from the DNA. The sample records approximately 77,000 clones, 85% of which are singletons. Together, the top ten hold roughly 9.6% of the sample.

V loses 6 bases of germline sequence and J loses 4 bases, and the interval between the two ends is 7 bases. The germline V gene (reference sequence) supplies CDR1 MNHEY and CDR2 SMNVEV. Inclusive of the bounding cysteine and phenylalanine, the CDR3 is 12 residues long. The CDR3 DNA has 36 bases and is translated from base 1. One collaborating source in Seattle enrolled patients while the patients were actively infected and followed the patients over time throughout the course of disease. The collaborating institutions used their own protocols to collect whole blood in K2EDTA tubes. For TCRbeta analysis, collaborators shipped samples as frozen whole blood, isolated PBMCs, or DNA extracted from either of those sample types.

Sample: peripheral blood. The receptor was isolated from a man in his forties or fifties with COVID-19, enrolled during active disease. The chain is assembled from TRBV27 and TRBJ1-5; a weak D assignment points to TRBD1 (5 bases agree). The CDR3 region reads CASREGNQPQHF. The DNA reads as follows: TGTGCCAGCAGGGAGGGGAATCAGCCCCAGCATTTT.